This T cell receptor beta chain was profiled in a study of blood T cell repertoires in COVID-19. Profiled with immunoSEQ multiplex PCR; TCRdb holds only in-frame clones, not every one. The repertoire includes approximately 260,000 clones, 85% to 90% of them detected once, and about 4% sits in the top ten. The junction had 2 bases not matched to a gene; V was cut back by 2 bases and J by 4 bases. Germline values: CDR1 MNHEY, CDR2 SMNVEV (reference sequence). The CDR3 has 14 residues. Sequenced sample: peripheral blood. This sequence joins TRBV27 and TRBJ2-3, with 8 bases matching TRBD2. This sequence originates from a woman between 40 and 50 years old with acute or convalescent COVID-19. In DNA form, the CDR3 reads TGTGCCAGCAGTTTAACGGGGGGGCCAGATACGCAGTATTTT. Its translation is CASSLTGGPDTQYF.